The T cell receptor beta chain under discussion was sequenced for a study of molecular identifiers for immune sequencing clone quantification. Whole-study results and caveats: Clones that had above 20 RNA copies took up over 98% of effector molecules but under 1% in naive cells. Jurkat TCR RNA that was spiked in from one cell was reportedly detectable among roughly 1 million naive cells.

Turning to this clonotype: Its antigen is currently unknown.

Using its own MiXCR run on the PCR reads, TCRdb lists one record per CDR3 protein. The sample lists approximately 550,000 distinct CDR3 sequences, 20% to 25% occurring once. This CDR3 is 16 amino acids long. The V end lost 2 bases, the J end lost 0 bases, and 15 bases lay between the germline ends. Germline V gene data show CDR1 as SGHRS and CDR2 as YFSETQ. When naive CD8 T cells were sorted, they were gated as CD8+CD4-CCR7+CD45RA+. This receptor was taken from a human donor in good health. Some libraries in this study had Jurkat cell RNA spiked in. J is TRBJ2-7 and V is TRBV5-1; a possible D gene is TRBD1 (6 bases). Sequenced sample: naive CD8+ T cells from blood, with Jurkat cell RNA spiked in. Subset given: FACS-sorted CD8+CD4-CCR7+CD45RA+ naive T cells. The CDR3: CASSFYPGATSYEQYF. Written as DNA, the CDR3 is TGCGCCAGCAGCTTTTACCCAGGGGCAACCTCCTACGAGCAGTACTTC.